This T cell receptor (beta chain) was retrieved from a study of patients and donors after allogeneic stem cell transplantation. Trimming removed 6 bases at V and 4 bases at J, with 13 bases between. From germline, CDR1 is SGHTA and CDR2 FQGNSA. This CDR3 is 13 amino acids long. TCRdb processed the RT-PCR reads anew with MiXCR; each CDR3 protein has one entry. The data show about a million distinct CDR3 sequences, about a sixth seen once. The table lists this clonotype with many counts. The V call is TRBV7-2, the J call TRBJ2-7; D remains unclear. The TCR was taken from a human donor who was either an allogeneic HSCT recipient or a stem cell or donor lymphocyte infusion donor (not recorded which). It is not recorded whose cells these are; they may come from a transplant donor. Sequenced material: blood, either unsorted or a sorted T cell fraction (not recorded which). The CDR3 sequence: CASSHSLAYEQYF. The CDR3 nucleotides read TGTGCCAGCAGTCACAGTCTGGCGTACGAGCAGTACTTC.